This entry lists 13 T cell receptor beta chains sequenced from one sample in a study of blood T cells in healthy people across ages. PCR was performed a second time for roughly 6 to 12 cycles using a sample-barcoded 5' primer and a J-beta primer mix. TCRdb independently ran MiXCR on the 5' RACE reads; one entry per CDR3 protein. The table has over 1,300,000 distinct CDR3 sequences, around 59% seen once. Sequencing was carried out using blood. These receptors all stem from a man younger than 35 in good health.

This clonotype was recorded a few times. V and J are TRBV7-9 and TRBJ1-2; no definite D call. The germline gives CDR1 SEHNR, CDR2 FQNEAQ (reference sequence). The CDR3 runs to 19 residues. V was cut by 2 bases and J by 6 bases, with 28 bases left in between. The CDR3 reads CASSLKRPALHGINDGYTF. DNA for the CDR3: TGTGCCAGCAGCTTAAAACGTCCCGCTTTGCATGGTATTAATGATGGCTACACCTTC.

This clonotype has at least ten counts. The chain employs TRBV6-1 and TRBJ2-6; no definite D call. Looked up from germline, CDR1 is MNHNS and CDR2 is SASEGT. This CDR3 is 15 amino acids long. V gave up 4 bases and J gave up 0 bases, with 7 bases separating them. CDR3 in DNA: TGTGCCAGCAGTGGCGGCATCTCTGGGGCCAACGTCCTGACTTTC. This translates into CASSGGISGANVLTF.

This clonotype was seen a few times. The chain employs TRBV7-9 and TRBJ1-1, with D hard to call. Germline lookup yields CDR1 SEHNR and CDR2 FQNEAQ (reference sequence). The CDR3 length is 14 residues. Between the trimmed V and J ends, which lost 5 bases and 1 base, there was a span of 11 bases. CDR3 bases: TGTGCCAGCAGCCCGGACGGGCGGAACACTGAAGCTTTCTTT. Amino acids: CASSPDGRNTEAFF.

The chain employs TRBV29-1 and TRBJ2-1; D ambiguous. Germline values: CDR1 SQVTM, CDR2 ANQGSEA. V was shortened by 6 bases and J by 1 base, with 7 bases between the two germline ends. The CDR3 length is 12 residues. The CDR3 sequence: CSVGNSYNEQFF. In DNA, the CDR3 is TGCAGCGTGGGGAATTCCTACAATGAGCAGTTCTTC.

This chain joins TRBV5-4 and TRBJ2-1; 7 bases are shared with TRBD2. CDR1 is SGHNT and CDR2 is YYREEE in the germline V gene (reference sequence). J gave up 8 bases and V 5 bases, and 10 bases lay outside the gene matches. The CDR3 runs to 14 residues. In DNA form, the CDR3 reads TGTGCCAGCAGGCCTCTCGGGGGGAGGTATGAGCAGTTCTTC. Translation: CASRPLGGRYEQFF. Based on the CDR3 plus reference TRBV5-4 and TRBJ2-1, the full variable domain is ETGVTQSPTHLIKTRGQQVTLRCSSQSGHNTVSWYQQALGQGPQFIFQYYREEENGRGNFPPRFSGLQFPNYSSELNVNALELDDSALYLCASRPLGGRYEQFFGPGTRLTVL.

In its sample, this clonotype was seen once. The J gene is TRBJ2-6, the V gene TRBV7-8, with TRBD1 as a possible D gene (5 bases). V lost 4 bases to trimming and J lost 1 base, with 17 bases between them. Germline CDR1 SGHVS, CDR2 FQNEAQ. The CDR3 sequence is 18 residues long. The CDR3 spells CASSSRAGRSSGANVLTF. The DNA for the CDR3 is TGTGCCAGCAGCTCCAGGGCCGGACGTAGTTCTGGGGCCAACGTCCTGACTTTC.

This clonotype was seen a handful of times. At one of its ends the junction is not consistent with the germline gene, which may arise from a read error. The CDR3 sequence: CASSVDWVGEQYF. The DNA of the CDR3 is TGTGCCAGCAGCGTAGACTGGGTGGGTGAGCAGTACTTC. This chain links TRBV11-2 with TRBJ2-7; D is undetermined. In germline, CDR1 is SGHAT, CDR2 FQNNGV. This CDR3 has 13 amino acids.

As to this clonotype: A junction boundary mismatches the germline segment, possibly from a read error. The chain has TRBV4-1 and TRBJ1-1; TRBD1 might be the D (6 bases). Germline loops: CDR1 MGHRA, CDR2 YSYEKL. This CDR3 comprises 15 residues. CDR3 region: CASSQVNQGNTEAFF. The CDR3 nucleotides are TGCGCCAGCAGCCAAGTTAATCAGGGGAACACTGAGGCTTTCTTT.

The chain employs TRBV20-1 and TRBJ1-5, with 8 bases lining up with TRBD1. Germline V gene lookup returns CDR1 DFQATT and CDR2 SNEGSKA (reference sequence). J was trimmed by 6 bases and V by 7 bases; bases with no gene match: 5. The CDR3 runs to 12 residues. This CDR3 is CSGMTGVQPQHF. DNA of the CDR3: TGCAGTGGGATGACAGGGGTTCAGCCCCAGCATTTT.

In this sample, this clonotype turned up a few times. This rearrangement joins TRBV20-1 to TRBJ2-5; tentatively, D is TRBD2 (6 bases). In germline, CDR1 is DFQATT, CDR2 SNEGSKA (reference sequence). CDR3 length: 11 amino acids. The germline V and J ends were trimmed by 5 bases and 11 bases, with 15 bases remaining between them. The CDR3 DNA sequence: TGCAGTGCTGGGGGGACGGGAGAGCAGTACTTC. Its translation is CSAGGTGEQYF.

The V call is TRBV29-1, the J call TRBJ1-1; weak D call: TRBD1 (6 bases). The germline CDR1 and CDR2 sequences are SQVTM and ANQGSEA. The CDR3 consists of 13 residues. Trimming took off 2 bases at V and 3 bases at J, with 10 bases between the two ends. CDR3 region: CSVETGSDTEAFF. In DNA, the CDR3 is TGCAGCGTTGAAACAGGGAGTGACACTGAAGCTTTCTTT.

J is TRBJ2-1 and V is TRBV20-1; D unclear. This CDR3 spans 13 amino acids. V lost 3 bases, J lost 4 bases, and 10 bases lay in between. Germline V gene data show CDR1 as DFQATT and CDR2 as SNEGSKA (reference sequence). The CDR3 region is CSASRPTYNEQFF. As DNA, the CDR3 is TGCAGTGCTAGTCGGCCGACTTACAATGAGCAGTTCTTC.

The chain uses TRBV28 and TRBJ1-4; tentative D call: TRBD1 (6 bases). In germline, CDR1 is MDHEN, CDR2 SYDVKM. Deletions cut 2 bases from V and 8 bases from J, with 21 bases between. This CDR3 has 17 residues. CDR3 sequence: CASSLPRTQARGEKLFF. The CDR3 DNA sequence: TGTGCCAGCAGTTTACCCAGAACACAGGCAAGGGGGGAAAAACTGTTTTTT.